This section outlines one TCR beta chain sequence together with its context. Its antigen is undetermined. The data stem from a study of T cell repertoires in cytomegalovirus infection. Germline CDR1 is SGHTA and CDR2 is FQGNSA. V was clipped by 5 bases and J by 7 bases, with 15 bases between them. The CDR3 spans 13 residues. TCRdb reprocessed the reads via MiXCR and lists one record per CDR3 protein. The table has some 500,000 distinct CDR3 sequences, 30% to 35% seen once. Study findings and constraints: Summed frequency of public TCR beta families distinguished CMV carriers with the relevant HLA. Ex vivo responses were dominated by HLA-C-restricted CMV-specific TCR beta clonotypes.

The sample in question was cultured PBMCs, obtained from culture after CMV antigen stimulation. This rearrangement joins TRBV7-2 to TRBJ2-7, with D perhaps TRBD1 (7 bases). This TCR was recovered from a human donor in good health (CMV status not recorded). Some clones in this sample may be carry-over from other donors' samples. The CDR3 loop is CASSPRRGREQYF. CDR3 DNA: TGTGCCAGCAGCCCCCGGAGGGGGCGGGAGCAGTACTTC. Complete variable domain (other parts from reference TRBV7-2 and TRBJ2-7): GAGVSQSPSNKVTEKGKDVELRCDPISGHTALYWYRQSLGQGLEFLIYFQGNSAPDKSGLPSDRFSAERTGGSVSTLTIQRTQQEDSAVYLCASSPRRGREQYFGPGTRLTVT.